Listed below are T cell receptor beta chains from one sample, sequenced in a study of shared clonotypes between healthy human individuals. Profiling relied on immunoSEQ multiplex PCR, and the TCRdb table lists in-frame clones only, not all of them. The sample contains about 2 million clones, 95% of which appear only once. The sequenced sample was naive CD4+ T cells sorted from blood. These receptors were collected from a man younger than 35 in good health. CDR3s include the opening cysteine and the closing phenylalanine or tryptophan. Fields, in order: J gene, D gene, V gene, clone size, CDR3 DNA, CDR3 protein. A D gene is named only where the DNA matches it firmly. Clone size appears in some rows only: once, few, many, or a class for an expanded clone.

J: TRBJ1-2
D: -
V: TRBV2
size: -
DNA: TGTGCCAGCAGTGAAGCGGCAGGTTCCAGGGGCTACACCTTC
CDR3: CASSEAAGSRGYTF

J: TRBJ2-3
D: -
V: TRBV6-5
size: -
DNA: TGTGCCAGCAGACTAAGTGGGACTAGCACAGATACGCAGTATTTT
CDR3: CASRLSGTSTDTQYF

J: TRBJ1-5
D: TRBD1
V: TRBV9
size: -
DNA: TGTGCCAGCAGCGTAGGACAGGGAGGACAGCCCCAGCATTTT
CDR3: CASSVGQGGQPQHF

J: TRBJ2-1
D: -
V: TRBV30
size: -
DNA: TGTGCCTGGGGCTCGGCCCCAAACAATGAGCAGTTCTTC
CDR3: CAWGSAPNNEQFF

J: TRBJ2-7
D: -
V: TRBV7-6
size: once
DNA: TGTGCCAGCAGCTTAGAAGAGACAGGTACCTACGAGCAGTACTTC
CDR3: CASSLEETGTYEQYF

J: TRBJ2-5
D: -
V: TRBV27
size: -
DNA: TGTGCCAGCGGCGACCGTACTGGAAAAGAGACCCAGTACTTC
CDR3: CASGDRTGKETQYF

J: TRBJ1-4
D: TRBD1
V: TRBV4-3
size: -
DNA: TGCGCCAGCAGCCAAGCCACAGGGGGCGGGGAGAGGGCAACTAATGAAAAACTGTTTTTT
CDR3: CASSQATGGGERATNEKLFF

J: TRBJ1-2
D: TRBD1
V: TRBV5-6
size: -
DNA: TGTGCCAGCAGCTTGGCCCTCGGACAGGCCGGTTATGGCTACACCTTC
CDR3: CASSLALGQAGYGYTF

J: TRBJ1-2
D: -
V: TRBV10-3
size: -
DNA: TGTGCCATCAGTGGGGGGACGGCAACTAACTATGGCTACACCTTC
CDR3: CAISGGTATNYGYTF

J: TRBJ1-5
D: -
V: TRBV9
size: -
DNA: TGTGCCAGCAGCGTGTCACTCAATCAGCCCCAGCATTTT
CDR3: CASSVSLNQPQHF

J: TRBJ2-2
D: TRBD2
V: TRBV6-1
size: once
DNA: TGTGCCAGCAGCGGACTAGCGGGCACCGGGGAGCTGTTTTTT
CDR3: CASSGLAGTGELFF

J: TRBJ2-7
D: TRBD2
V: TRBV6-6
size: -
DNA: TGTGCCAGCAGTTACCGGGGGGAGGGCTACGAGCAGTACTTC
CDR3: CASSYRGEGYEQYF

J: TRBJ1-5
D: -
V: TRBV4-1
size: -
DNA: TGCGCCAGCAGCCAAGAAGCACAGGTCGTAGGTCAGCCCCAGCATTTT
CDR3: CASSQEAQVVGQPQHF

J: TRBJ1-2
D: -
V: TRBV6-1
size: few
DNA: TGTGCCAGCAGTGAAACAGGGCACGGCTACACCTTC
CDR3: CASSETGHGYTF

J: TRBJ2-7
D: TRBD1
V: TRBV30
size: -
DNA: TGTGCCTGGAGAAGAGGGACAGGTGGCTACGAGCAGTACTTC
CDR3: CAWRRGTGGYEQYF

J: TRBJ2-5
D: -
V: TRBV5-1
size: -
DNA: TGCGCCAGCAGCTTGGCAGGGGGGAAGACCCAGTACTTC
CDR3: CASSLAGGKTQYF

J: TRBJ2-7
D: -
V: TRBV6-1
size: -
DNA: TGTGCCAGCAGTCCAGCCAGATACGAGCAGTACTTC
CDR3: CASSPARYEQYF

J: TRBJ1-1
D: -
V: TRBV21-1
size: -
DNA: TGTGCCAGCAGCAAAGCGCTGGGGGCCCACAGTCAGAACACTGAAGCTTTCTTT
CDR3: CASSKALGAHSQNTEAFF

J: TRBJ2-7
D: TRBD2
V: TRBV11-2
size: -
DNA: TGTGCCAGCAGCCCGCCTGCCAGCGGGACCCACGAGCAGTACTTC
CDR3: CASSPPASGTHEQYF

J: TRBJ2-7
D: -
V: TRBV30
size: -
DNA: TGTGCCTGGAGTGTAATAGGGTACGAGCAGTACTTC
CDR3: CAWSVIGYEQYF

J: TRBJ2-2
D: -
V: TRBV27
size: -
DNA: TGTGCCAGCCGTTCCTCGTCCGGGGGGCGTACCGGGGAGCTGTTTTTT
CDR3: CASRSSSGGRTGELFF

J: TRBJ1-6
D: TRBD1
V: TRBV27
size: -
DNA: TGTGCCAGCAGTTCCCCCGGGACAGGTTTTGATAATTCACCCCTCCACTTT
CDR3: CASSSPGTGFDNSPLHF

J: TRBJ2-7
D: TRBD2
V: TRBV2
size: -
DNA: TGTGCCAGCAGTGAATGGGGGAGGGATTCCTACGAGCAGTACTTC
CDR3: CASSEWGRDSYEQYF

J: TRBJ2-5
D: -
V: TRBV5-1
size: -
DNA: TGCGCCAGCAGCTTGGCCGGGGCAGGCGGCCAAGAGACCCAGTACTTC
CDR3: CASSLAGAGGQETQYF

J: TRBJ2-3
D: TRBD2
V: TRBV7-2
size: -
DNA: TGTGCCAGCAGCGCACTAGCGGGAGAAACAGATACGCAGTATTTT
CDR3: CASSALAGETDTQYF

J: TRBJ2-2
D: -
V: TRBV7-2
size: -
DNA: TGTGCCAGCAGCCCTCTAGGTAGCGCAGGCACCGGGGAGCTGTTTTTT
CDR3: CASSPLGSAGTGELFF

J: TRBJ2-5
D: -
V: TRBV5-1
size: -
DNA: TGCGCCAGCAGCTTGGAATCGGCGGAGACCCAGTACTTC
CDR3: CASSLESAETQYF

J: TRBJ2-5
D: TRBD1
V: TRBV11-3
size: -
DNA: TGTGCCAGCAGCTTAGGTGCGGGGACAGGAGGCCAAGAGACCCAGTACTTC
CDR3: CASSLGAGTGGQETQYF

J: TRBJ2-3
D: -
V: TRBV5-1
size: -
DNA: TGCGCCAGCAGCGTCGGGACTAGCACAGATACGCAGTATTTT
CDR3: CASSVGTSTDTQYF

J: TRBJ2-1
D: -
V: TRBV7-9
size: -
DNA: TGTGCCAGCAGCTTCACGGGTACCTACAATGAGCAGTTCTTC
CDR3: CASSFTGTYNEQFF

J: TRBJ1-2
D: -
V: TRBV19
size: -
DNA: TGTGCCAGTAGACCGGAGGGGGGGGATTCCTATGGCTACACCTTC
CDR3: CASRPEGGDSYGYTF

J: TRBJ2-5
D: -
V: TRBV2
size: -
DNA: TGTGCCAGCAAAGTCTCAATAGGGGAGACCCAGTACTTC
CDR3: CASKVSIGETQYF

J: TRBJ1-2
D: -
V: TRBV30
size: -
DNA: TGTGCCTGGAGTGTACGCAGGGATTATTATGGCTACACCTTC
CDR3: CAWSVRRDYYGYTF

J: TRBJ2-6
D: -
V: TRBV30
size: -
DNA: TGTGCCTGGAGTGTCGGGGCTGGGGCCAACGTCCTGACTTTC
CDR3: CAWSVGAGANVLTF

J: TRBJ2-7
D: -
V: TRBV27
size: -
DNA: TGTGCCAGCAGTTTCCGAGGTCTCGAGCAGTACTTC
CDR3: CASSFRGLEQYF

J: TRBJ1-2
D: -
V: TRBV30
size: -
DNA: TGTGCCTGGGGGACAATCTATGGCTACACCTTC
CDR3: CAWGTIYGYTF

J: TRBJ2-1
D: TRBD1
V: TRBV5-4
size: -
DNA: TGTGCCAGCAGCTTGACGGGACAGGGGGCCTATGAGCAGTTCTTC
CDR3: CASSLTGQGAYEQFF

J: TRBJ2-3
D: TRBD2
V: TRBV7-2
size: -
DNA: TGTGCCAGCAGCTTAGGTCTAGCGGCAGATACGCAGTATTTT
CDR3: CASSLGLAADTQYF

J: TRBJ1-1
D: TRBD1
V: TRBV6-5
size: -
DNA: TGTGCCAGCAGGAAAACAGGGGGCGTCACTGAAGCTTTCTTT
CDR3: CASRKTGGVTEAFF

J: TRBJ1-5
D: -
V: TRBV6-5
size: -
DNA: TGTGCCAGCAGCAGGGATAATCAGCCCCAGCATTTT
CDR3: CASSRDNQPQHF

J: TRBJ1-1
D: -
V: TRBV6-1
size: -
DNA: TGTGCCAGCAGCCCAACGGGGGACCTATGGACTGAAGCTTTCTTT
CDR3: CASSPTGDLWTEAFF

J: TRBJ2-2
D: -
V: TRBV18
size: -
DNA: TGTGCCAGCTCAGAGGCCGGGGAGCTGTTTTTT
CDR3: CASSEAGELFF

J: TRBJ1-2
D: TRBD1
V: TRBV6-1
size: -
DNA: TGTGCCAGCAGTGATGGGCCGACAGGGGCTCCCTACACCTTC
CDR3: CASSDGPTGAPYTF

J: TRBJ2-1
D: -
V: TRBV6-6
size: -
DNA: TGTGCCAGCAGTCCCGGGGCTACCAATGAGCAGTTCTTC
CDR3: CASSPGATNEQFF

J: TRBJ2-7
D: -
V: TRBV9
size: -
DNA: TGTGCCAGCAGCCAAACTCCTACCTACGAGCAGTACTTC
CDR3: CASSQTPTYEQYF

J: TRBJ2-3
D: TRBD2
V: TRBV7-9
size: -
DNA: TGTGCCAGCAGCTGGGGTAGCGGGGCCACAGATACGCAGTATTTT
CDR3: CASSWGSGATDTQYF

J: TRBJ2-3
D: -
V: TRBV9
size: -
DNA: TGTGCCAGCAGCGTTCCGGGACTGTCAGATACGCAGTATTTT
CDR3: CASSVPGLSDTQYF

J: TRBJ2-5
D: TRBD1
V: TRBV27
size: -
DNA: TGTGCCAGCAGTTTAACGCCACAGGGGGGAGAGGAGACCCAGTACTTC
CDR3: CASSLTPQGGEETQYF

J: TRBJ1-1
D: -
V: TRBV11-2
size: -
DNA: TGTGCCAGCAGCTTAGATTCGCCGCAGGAAGCTTTCTTT
CDR3: CASSLDSPQEAFF

J: TRBJ1-6
D: -
V: TRBV28
size: -
DNA: TGTGCCAGCAGTCCACAGGGAATAAACTCACCCCTCCACTTT
CDR3: CASSPQGINSPLHF

J: TRBJ2-6
D: TRBD1
V: TRBV11-2
size: once
DNA: TGTGCCAGCAGCTCCGGGACAGGGAACTCTGGGGCCAACGTCCTGACTTTC
CDR3: CASSSGTGNSGANVLTF

J: TRBJ2-7
D: -
V: TRBV19
size: -
DNA: TGTGCCACCAGAGCCGACAGAACCTACGAGCAGTACTTC
CDR3: CATRADRTYEQYF